The 13 T cell receptor beta chains below come from one sample, sequenced in a study of neurological immune-mediated disorders. One entry per CDR3 protein, called by TCRdb with MiXCR from the 5' RACE reads. The sample contains fewer than 45,000 distinct CDR3 sequences, roughly 2.5% of which appear only once. Material for sequencing was PBMCs. The receptors were gathered from a man aged 30-40 years with multiple sclerosis.

This clonotype was detected ten times or more. This chain joins TRBV7-9 and TRBJ2-5; D might be TRBD2 (6 bases). This CDR3 is 15 amino acids long. Per germline, CDR1 SEHNR and CDR2 FQNEAQ (reference sequence). V shed 0 bases and J shed 5 bases, with 13 bases lying between them. CDR3 nucleotides: TGTGCCAGCAGCTTAGCGTTGGGACTGCAGGAGACCCAGTACTTC. Translating gives CASSLALGLQETQYF.

This clonotype occurred many times. The CDR3, as DNA: TGTGCCAGCAGTTTCTGGGATTTGGACGGTGAAGCTTTCTTT. Translation gives CASSFWDLDGEAFF. V gene TRBV28 combines with J gene TRBJ1-1; D gene uncertain. V lost 3 bases and J 7 bases, leaving 15 bases between the germline ends. Per germline, CDR1 MDHEN and CDR2 SYDVKM. This CDR3 is built from 14 residues.

This clonotype was seen repeatedly, ten times or more. The CDR3 DNA reads TGTGCCAGCTCACGACAGGGCGAAATATCGAACACTGAAGCTTTCTTT. It encodes CASSRQGEISNTEAFF. This chain joins TRBV18 and TRBJ1-1; TRBD1 matches at 7 bases. The CDR3 contains 16 residues. After removal of 4 bases from V and 1 base from J, the junction contained 9 bases not matched to a gene. Germline CDR1 is KGHSH and CDR2 is LQKENI. Supplemented by reference TRBV18 and TRBJ1-1, the full variable domain reads NAGVMQNPRHLVRRRGQEARLRCSPMKGHSHVYWYRQLPEEGLKFMVYLQKENIIDESGMPKERFSAEFPKEGPSILRIQQVVRGDSAAYFCASSRQGEISNTEAFFGQGTRLTVV.

This clonotype was counted ten times or more. The rearrangement links TRBV7-6 to TRBJ2-2; D uncertain. The germline V gene has CDR1 SGHVS and CDR2 FNYEAQ. This CDR3 is built from 17 residues. The V gene lost 5 bases and the J gene lost 4 bases, with 20 bases spanning the gap. Here the CDR3 reads CASSPTSLPRSTGELFF. DNA of the CDR3: TGTGCCAGCAGCCCAACCTCTTTGCCTAGAAGCACCGGGGAGCTGTTTTTT.

This clonotype occurred many times. This chain connects TRBV20-1 to TRBJ2-5, with TRBD2 matching 12 bases. This CDR3 is 16 amino acids long. Germline CDR1 DFQATT, CDR2 SNEGSKA (reference sequence). V shed 6 bases, J shed 5 bases, and the junction held 13 bases outside the gene matches. The CDR3 DNA sequence: TGCAGTGCATTACTAGCGGGGGGCGAGTTTCAGGAGACCCAGTACTTC. This encodes CSALLAGGEFQETQYF.

This clonotype came up many times. The chain has TRBV15 and TRBJ1-2; no definite D call. The CDR3 covers 13 residues. Germline V lookup: CDR1 LNHNV, CDR2 YYDKDF (reference sequence). The V end lost 3 bases, the J end lost 6 bases, and 11 bases lay between the germline ends. CDR3 protein: CATSSGLRDGYTF. The CDR3, as DNA: TGTGCCACCAGCAGTGGCTTGAGGGATGGCTACACCTTC.

This clonotype was detected many times. The genes are TRBV29-1 and TRBJ2-1, with D possibly TRBD1 on 5 matching bases. The V and J ends lost 3 bases and 9 bases respectively, with 9 bases between them. Germline CDR1 reads SQVTM; CDR2 reads ANQGSEA. This CDR3 comprises 11 residues. The CDR3 loop reads CSVDRRGEQFF. The CDR3 bases are TGCAGCGTTGATCGTAGGGGTGAGCAGTTCTTC.

This clonotype was seen ten or more times. The chain combines TRBV29-1 with TRBJ2-7; D may be TRBD2 (6 bases). V lost 4 bases and J lost 5, with 15 bases in between. The germline gives CDR1 SQVTM, CDR2 ANQGSEA. This CDR3 is built from 13 residues. The CDR3 sequence: CSVAASVGHEQYF. The CDR3 DNA sequence: TGCAGCGTTGCGGCTAGCGTGGGGCACGAGCAGTACTTC.

This clonotype has ten or more counts. The chain employs TRBV11-2 and TRBJ2-7; D is possibly TRBD1 or TRBD2 (5 bases each). V was cut by 4 bases and J by 0 bases, with 10 bases left in between. The CDR3 is 14 residues long. Germline V CDR1 and CDR2: SGHAT, FQNNGV. Here the CDR3 reads CASSSTRGSYEQYF. The CDR3 bases are TGTGCCAGCAGCTCTACTAGGGGCTCCTACGAGCAGTACTTC.

This clonotype was observed many times. Written as DNA, the CDR3 is TGTGCCAGCAGTCCAGGGGGCCCTGAAGCTTTCTTT. As protein: CASSPGGPEAFF. The V call is TRBV25-1, the J call TRBJ1-1, with TRBD1 matching over 8 bases. V was clipped by 5 bases and J by 6 bases; unmatched bases: 2. From germline, CDR1 is MGHDK and CDR2 SYGVNS. The CDR3 has 12 amino acids.

Many counts were recorded for this clonotype. This chain joins TRBV3-1 and TRBJ1-2; D unclear. Germline assignment: CDR1 LGHDT and CDR2 YNNKEL (reference sequence). Trimming took 5 bases from V and 6 from J, leaving 13 bases between them. This CDR3 is 13 amino acids long. The CDR3 protein is CASSVSGADGYTF. For the CDR3, the DNA is TGTGCCAGCAGCGTTAGTGGAGCGGATGGCTACACCTTC.

This clonotype was seen repeatedly, ten times or more. V is TRBV4-3 and J is TRBJ2-2; D not resolved. From germline, CDR1 is LGHNA and CDR2 YSLEER. Trimming shortened V by 4 bases and J by 6 bases, and 6 bases separated the two germline ends. The CDR3 runs 12 residues. The CDR3 region has the DNA TGCGCCAGCAGCCGGCGCGCCGGGGAGCTGTTTTTT. This encodes CASSRRAGELFF.

This clonotype was detected ten times or more. The chain uses TRBV7-2 and TRBJ2-3, with TRBD2 as a possible D gene (5 bases). CDR3 length: 11 amino acids. Trimming took off 4 bases at V and 9 bases at J, with 8 bases between the two ends. Germline-derived CDR1 and CDR2 are SGHTA and FQGNSA. The CDR3 loop is CASSSRGTQYF. DNA for the CDR3: TGTGCCAGCAGCTCCCGGGGAACGCAGTATTTT. Filled out from reference TRBV7-2 and TRBJ2-3, the complete variable domain reads GAGVSQSPSNKVTEKGKDVELRCDPISGHTALYWYRQSLGQGLEFLIYFQGNSAPDKSGLPSDRFSAERTGGSVSTLTIQRTQQEDSAVYLCASSSRGTQYFGPGTRLTVL.